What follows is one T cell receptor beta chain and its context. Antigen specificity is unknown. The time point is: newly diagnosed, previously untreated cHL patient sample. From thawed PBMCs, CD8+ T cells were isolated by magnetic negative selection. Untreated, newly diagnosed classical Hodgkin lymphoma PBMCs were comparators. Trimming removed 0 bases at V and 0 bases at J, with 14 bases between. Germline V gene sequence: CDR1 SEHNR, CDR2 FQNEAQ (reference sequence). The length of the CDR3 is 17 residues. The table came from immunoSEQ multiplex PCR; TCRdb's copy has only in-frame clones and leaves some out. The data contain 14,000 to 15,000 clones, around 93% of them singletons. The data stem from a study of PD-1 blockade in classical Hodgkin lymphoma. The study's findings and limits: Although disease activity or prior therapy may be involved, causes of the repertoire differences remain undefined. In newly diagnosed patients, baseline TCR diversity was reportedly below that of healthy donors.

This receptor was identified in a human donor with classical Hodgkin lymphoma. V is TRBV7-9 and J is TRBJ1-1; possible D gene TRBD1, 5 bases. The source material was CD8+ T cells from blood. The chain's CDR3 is CASSLATKGPLNTEAFF. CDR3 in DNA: TGTGCCAGCAGCTTAGCTACGAAGGGGCCATTGAACACTGAAGCTTTCTTT.